The rows below give T cell receptor beta chains drawn from one sample of a study of T cell repertoires in cytomegalovirus infection. Which antigens these TCRs recognize remains unknown. Each CDR3 protein is one row after TCRdb ran MiXCR on the reads. The sample lists some 500,000 distinct CDR3 sequences, roughly 34% occurring once. The material was cultured PBMCs, obtained from culture after CMV antigen stimulation. The origin of the receptors is a human donor in good health (CMV status not recorded). Some clones in this sample may be carry-over from other donors' samples. Both conserved end residues are part of each CDR3. The D gene is left open where the match is weak. Part of the rows lack a size; the others show once, few, many or a class for expanded clones.

DNA: TGCAGTGCTAGAGATCAACAGGGTGGGACAGATACGCAGTATTTT
CDR3: CSARDQQGGTDTQYF
D: -
J: TRBJ2-3
V: TRBV20-1
size: -

DNA: TGTGCCAGCAGTCGGGACTTCAAGGCCTTCTACGAGCAGTACTTC
CDR3: CASSRDFKAFYEQYF
D: -
J: TRBJ2-7
V: TRBV7-2
size: many

DNA: TGTGCCAGTAGCCACTCCGTAGGCGGGACAGTATTAAACACCGGGGAGCTGTTTTTT
CDR3: CASSHSVGGTVLNTGELFF
D: -
J: TRBJ2-2
V: TRBV19
size: -

DNA: TGTGCCAGCAGCTTAAGTTTTGAGCAGCCCCAGCATTTT
CDR3: CASSLSFEQPQHF
D: -
J: TRBJ1-5
V: TRBV7-2
size: once

DNA: TGTGCCAGCAGTTCGGACAGGGTAGGGGTCAACATTCAGTACTTC
CDR3: CASSSDRVGVNIQYF
D: TRBD1
J: TRBJ2-4
V: TRBV6-5
size: -

DNA: TGCGCCAGCAGCCCCCCTAAAGGCCTCGGAGGGATGGATGGCTACACCTTC
CDR3: CASSPPKGLGGMDGYTF
D: -
J: TRBJ1-2
V: TRBV5-1
size: -

DNA: TGCAGCGTTGAAGGAATCCCCACAGATACGCAGTATTTT
CDR3: CSVEGIPTDTQYF
D: -
J: TRBJ2-3
V: TRBV29-1
size: -

DNA: TGCGCCAGCAGCCAAGATGGAGTAGCGGGCTACAATGAGCAGTTCTTC
CDR3: CASSQDGVAGYNEQFF
D: TRBD2
J: TRBJ2-1
V: TRBV4-1
size: -

DNA: TGTGCCAGCAGCTTAAGAAGGCCCGGACAGGGGGCCGGGAAGACCCAGTACTTC
CDR3: CASSLRRPGQGAGKTQYF
D: TRBD1
J: TRBJ2-5
V: TRBV7-6
size: many

DNA: TGTGCCAGCAGCTTAGCCCAGATTCACTCTGGGGCCAACGTCCTGACTTTC
CDR3: CASSLAQIHSGANVLTF
D: -
J: TRBJ2-6
V: TRBV7-6
size: -

DNA: TGTGCCAGTAGCTCGACTGGAAGCACAGATACGCAGTATTTT
CDR3: CASSSTGSTDTQYF
D: -
J: TRBJ2-3
V: TRBV19
size: few

DNA: TGCGCCAGCAGTAAATCCGACAGGGGAGGCTACAATGAGCAGTTCTTC
CDR3: CASSKSDRGGYNEQFF
D: TRBD1
J: TRBJ2-1
V: TRBV10-1
size: -

DNA: TGCGCCAGCAGCTTGAAAGACAGGGAGAACTACGAGCAGTACTTC
CDR3: CASSLKDRENYEQYF
D: TRBD1
J: TRBJ2-7
V: TRBV5-1
size: few

DNA: TGTGCCAGCAGCTCATCAGGGGGCGCGGGGTATGAAAAACTGTTTTTT
CDR3: CASSSSGGAGYEKLFF
D: TRBD1
J: TRBJ1-4
V: TRBV7-8
size: -

DNA: TGTGCCAGCAGTTACTCGTCAACAGGGCGGAGGACTGAAGCTTTCTTT
CDR3: CASSYSSTGRRTEAFF
D: -
J: TRBJ1-1
V: TRBV6-5
size: -

DNA: TGTGCCAGCAGCCCGCTTGGAGGGATCTACAATGAGCAGTTCTTC
CDR3: CASSPLGGIYNEQFF
D: -
J: TRBJ2-1
V: TRBV7-2
size: many

DNA: TGTGCCACCAGTGACCATAGCGGGAGTGCAGATACGCAGTATTTT
CDR3: CATSDHSGSADTQYF
D: TRBD2
J: TRBJ2-3
V: TRBV24-1
size: -

DNA: TGTGCCAGCAGTACCAGGACTAGCAATCAGCCCCAGCATTTT
CDR3: CASSTRTSNQPQHF
D: -
J: TRBJ1-5
V: TRBV6-5
size: -

DNA: TGTGCCAGCAGTGAAGCGCGGGGAGGGGAGTTCTTC
CDR3: CASSEARGGEFF
D: TRBD2
J: TRBJ2-1
V: TRBV6-1
size: once

DNA: TGTGCCAGCAGCGGGCAGGGACAACAAGCTTTCTTT
CDR3: CASSGQGQQAFF
D: -
J: TRBJ1-1
V: TRBV2
size: many